Following are 16 T cell receptor beta chains from one sample sequenced in a study of CXCR3-negative and CXCR3-positive naive CD8 T cells. UMI-labeled TRB cDNA libraries were prepared by 5' RACE. Reprocessing the 5' RACE reads, TCRdb reports a single entry for every CDR3 protein and omits DNA. This sample's table reports tens of thousands of distinct CDR3 sequences. Sequencing was carried out using naive CXCR3- CD8+ T cells from blood. Regarding subset: CD45RO-CCR7+CD27+CD95- naive CD8+ T cells lacking CXCR3 (TNR3-). These receptors all stem from a human donor in good health. Some clones in this sample may be carry-over from other donors' samples.

The rearrangement uses TRBV28 and TRBJ2-2; there is no DNA to check the TCRdb D call of TRBD1. The CDR3 is made up of 18 amino acids. Germline V gene sequence: CDR1 MDHEN, CDR2 SYDVKM. CDR3 amino acids: CASGGGRPKTENTGELFF.

The V gene is TRBV7-2, the J gene TRBJ2-7. The CDR3 has 14 residues. The germline V gene has CDR1 SGHTA and CDR2 FQGNSA. The CDR3 here is CASSSAGASYEQYF.

The chain has TRBV6-1 and TRBJ2-6; TCRdb's assignment of TRBD1 cannot be checked, as there is no DNA. Germline V gives CDR1 MNHNS, CDR2 SASEGT. This CDR3 spans 15 amino acids. This chain's CDR3 is CASSEEQAGANVLTF.

V is TRBV15 and J is TRBJ2-7. The CDR3 has 11 amino acids. Germline V lookup: CDR1 LNHNV, CDR2 YYDKDF (reference sequence). The CDR3 loop reads CATSTTYEQYF.

The V and J genes are TRBV12-3 or TRBV12-4 and TRBJ2-1. CDR3 length equals 13 residues. CDR3 amino acids: CASSLRSCNEQFF.

The chain couples TRBV5-6 to TRBJ2-3. Germline assignment: CDR1 SGHDT and CDR2 YYEEEE. The CDR3 extends over 14 amino acids. CDR3 sequence: CASSWTVQADTQYF.

The chain couples TRBV29-1 to TRBJ2-1. The CDR3 length is 11 residues. The germline V gene has CDR1 SQVTM and CDR2 ANQGSEA. This CDR3 is CSVERRGEQFF.

V usage is TRBV12-3 or TRBV12-4 and J usage is TRBJ1-1. This CDR3 has 11 amino acids. The CDR3 loop reads CASGGGTEAFF.

The rearrangement uses TRBV29-1 and TRBJ2-7. The length of the CDR3 is 14 residues. CDR1 and CDR2 from the germline V gene are SQVTM and ANQGSEA. The CDR3 loop reads CSVDIAEGSYEQYF.

This chain connects TRBV7-9 to TRBJ1-5; TCRdb selects TRBD1, and the lack of DNA leaves this call unchecked. The germline V gene encodes CDR1 SEHNR and CDR2 FQNEAQ (reference sequence). The length of the CDR3 is 12 residues. The CDR3 reads CASSLGEQPQHF.

The chain combines TRBV2 with TRBJ2-5; the TCRdb call, TRBD2, lacks DNA for checking. CDR3 length equals 14 residues. Looked up from germline, CDR1 is SNHLY and CDR2 is FYNNEI. Here the CDR3 reads CASGVGRLQETQYF.

This chain uses TRBV12-3 or TRBV12-4 with TRBJ2-1; the D call of TRBD1 rests on TCRdb alone, since no DNA is present to check it. This CDR3 spans 14 amino acids. Here the CDR3 reads CASSYPGRQGEQFF.

V gene TRBV29-1 combines with J gene TRBJ2-7; there is no DNA to check the TCRdb D call of TRBD2. This CDR3 is built from 12 residues. Germline lookup yields CDR1 SQVTM and CDR2 ANQGSEA. CDR3 amino acids: CSVSGNSYEQYF.

This rearrangement joins TRBV27 to TRBJ2-3; TCRdb's D gene call, TRBD1, goes unchecked for lack of DNA. The CDR3 is 15 amino acids. Germline assignment: CDR1 MNHEY and CDR2 SMNVEV (reference sequence). CDR3: CASSSGTLLTDTQYF.

CDR3 residues: CASSLEARARDEQFF. This chain joins TRBV5-1 and TRBJ2-1; TCRdb lists TRBD2, though no DNA is available to test this call. CDR1 and CDR2 (germline): SGHRS, YFSETQ. The CDR3 length is 15 residues. Looking up the rest from reference TRBV5-1 and TRBJ2-1 gives the full variable domain: KAGVTQTPRYLIKTRGQQVTLSCSPISGHRSVSWYQQTPGQGLQFLFEYFSETQRNKGNFPGRFSGRQFSNSRSEMNVSTLELGDSALYLCASSLEARARDEQFFGPGTRLTVL.

The chain employs TRBV27 and TRBJ2-3; the TCRdb D gene call, TRBD2, has no DNA to confirm it. The germline gives CDR1 MNHEY, CDR2 SMNVEV (reference sequence). There are 20 residues in the CDR3. The CDR3 reads CASSLNVAGGTTTSTDTQYF.